This passage covers 29 T cell receptor beta chains from one sample sequenced in a study of blood T cell repertoires in COVID-19. The table came from immunoSEQ multiplex PCR; TCRdb's copy has only in-frame clones and leaves some out. Of roughly 99,000 clones listed, 60% to 85% are singletons. The sample was peripheral blood. Receptors were obtained from an older man with acute or convalescent COVID-19.

The V call is TRBV19, the J call TRBJ1-4; 8 nucleotides agree with TRBD1. The CDR3 covers 12 residues. Germline-derived CDR1 and CDR2 are LNHDA and SQIVND (reference sequence). Germline trimming cut 8 bases from V and 14 bases from J; bases unmatched to any gene: 10. CDR3 nucleotide sequence: TGTGCCAGTTCCTGGACAGGGAGTTTTCTGTTTTTT. It translates to CASSWTGSFLFF.

The chain couples TRBV9 to TRBJ2-1; TRBD2 agrees at 11 bases. CDR1 SGDLS and CDR2 YYNGEE come from the germline V gene. V lost 4 bases to trimming and J lost 6 bases; unmatched junction nucleotides: 6. This CDR3 is built from 15 residues. CDR3 region: CASSPLAGGFNEQFF. The DNA of the CDR3 is TGTGCCAGCAGCCCGCTAGCGGGGGGTTTCAATGAGCAGTTCTTC.

This chain uses TRBV5-1 with TRBJ2-7; 9 bases align to TRBD2. This CDR3 is 14 amino acids long. V was clipped by 6 bases and J by 6 bases; unmatched bases: 10. Germline V gene lookup returns CDR1 SGHRS and CDR2 YFSETQ. As DNA, the CDR3 is TGCGCCAGCACCACCTCGCGAGCGGGGGGCGAGCAGTACTTC. It is translated as CASTTSRAGGEQYF.

V is TRBV12-3 or TRBV12-4 and J is TRBJ2-7; a weak D match, TRBD2 (6 bases). CDR3 length equals 13 residues. V was clipped by 3 bases and J by 6 bases, with 12 bases between them. CDR3 DNA: TGTGCCAGCAGTTTTTTGCAGGAGGGCGAGCAGTACTTC. As protein: CASSFLQEGEQYF.

The chain couples TRBV29-1 to TRBJ2-2; 7 bases align to TRBD2. This CDR3 spans 14 amino acids. The junction had 11 bases not matched to a gene; V was cut back by 6 bases and J by 7 bases. Germline loops: CDR1 SQVTM, CDR2 ANQGSEA. This CDR3 is CSVGTTPGSGELFF. CDR3 coding DNA: TGCAGCGTAGGGACTACCCCCGGGAGCGGGGAGCTGTTTTTT.

The J gene is TRBJ1-4, the V gene TRBV5-1, with unresolved D. The CDR3 is 13 residues long. In germline, CDR1 is SGHRS, CDR2 YFSETQ. V shed 0 bases and J shed 5 bases, with 5 bases lying between them. The CDR3 protein is CASSLAQNEKLFF. The CDR3 DNA is TGCGCCAGCAGCTTGGCCCAGAATGAAAAACTGTTTTTT.

The chain combines TRBV19 with TRBJ2-7, with 11 bases matching TRBD2. The V gene's germline CDR1 is LNHDA and CDR2 SQIVND (reference sequence). The CDR3 consists of 14 residues. The V segment lost 10 bases and the J segment 3 bases; nucleotides outside the gene matches: 8. DNA of the CDR3: TGTGCCACAAAGAGACTAGCGGGAAGCTACGAGCAGTACTTC. Its translation is CATKRLAGSYEQYF.

This clone has only one observation. CDR3 in amino acids: CASSPRGGPGNQPQHF. CDR3 sequence (DNA): TGTGCCAGCAGCCCACGGGGGGGGCCGGGCAATCAGCCCCAGCATTTT. The chain couples TRBV9 to TRBJ1-5, with D possibly being TRBD1 (6 bases). Deletions cut 4 bases from V and 2 bases from J, with 16 bases between. This CDR3 is 16 amino acids long. Germline CDR1 reads SGDLS; CDR2 reads YYNGEE. The entire variable domain, with the rest obtained from reference TRBV9 and TRBJ1-5, is as follows: DSGVTQTPKHLITATGQRVTLRCSPRSGDLSVYWYQQSLDQGLQFLIQYYNGEERAKGNILERFSAQQFPDLHSELNLSSLELGDSALYFCASSPRGGPGNQPQHFGDGTRLSIL.

J is TRBJ2-7 and V is TRBV10-3; 8 nucleotides line up with TRBD2. The V gene end was trimmed by 4 bases and the J gene end by 5 bases; junction bases not matched to a gene: 16. The CDR3 has 17 amino acids. CDR1 and CDR2 from the germline V gene are ENHRY and SYGVKD. The CDR3 loop reads CAISAGRAGGIRHEQYF. CDR3 nucleotides: TGTGCCATCAGTGCTGGGAGGGCGGGGGGAATCCGGCACGAGCAGTACTTC.

The V and J genes are TRBV4-1 and TRBJ2-1; D is undetermined. The CDR3 runs to 12 residues. The germline CDR1 and CDR2 sequences are MGHRA and YSYEKL. V lost 1 base and J 10 bases, leaving 8 bases between the germline ends. The CDR3 is CASSQVTWEQFF. The CDR3 DNA follows: TGCGCCAGCAGCCAAGTAACATGGGAGCAGTTCTTC.

This clone was counted a few times. The chain employs TRBV6-2 or TRBV6-3 and TRBJ1-2, with a possible D match to TRBD1 (5 bases). Trimming cost V 1 base and J 2 bases, with 14 bases left between them. CDR1 and CDR2 from the germline V gene are MNHEY and SVGEGT. The CDR3 spans 16 residues. The CDR3 loop reads CASSYLVSSGNYGYTF. The CDR3 bases are TGTGCCAGCAGTTACTTAGTATCGTCAGGGAACTATGGCTACACCTTC.

The chain couples TRBV24-1 to TRBJ2-3; TRBD1 aligns across 7 bases. The CDR3 consists of 16 residues. V lost 2 bases and J lost 1; bases outside the gene matches: 5. Germline assignment: CDR1 KGHDR and CDR2 SFDVKD. The CDR3 nucleotides read TGTGCCACCAGTGATTCAGGGGGTGCTGGCACAGATACGCAGTATTTT. Translation: CATSDSGGAGTDTQYF.

This clone was counted between two and nine times. The chain has TRBV20-1 and TRBJ2-1; D is unresolved. Germline loops: CDR1 DFQATT, CDR2 SNEGSKA (reference sequence). The CDR3 is made up of 13 amino acids. V gave up 3 bases and J gave up 2 bases, with 8 bases separating them. This CDR3 reads CSASPRAYNEQFF. The CDR3 region has the DNA TGCAGTGCTAGTCCTAGAGCCTACAATGAGCAGTTCTTC.

The chain couples TRBV7-6 to TRBJ2-1; TRBD2 matches at 12 bases. Germline loops: CDR1 SGHVS, CDR2 FNYEAQ. CDR3 length: 15 residues. V gave up 1 base and J gave up 7 bases; unmatched junction bases: 2. CDR3 nucleotide sequence: TGTGCCAGCAGCTTAGGACTAGCGGGGGTAAATGAGCAGTTCTTC. This translates into CASSLGLAGVNEQFF.

The genes are TRBV7-9 and TRBJ1-5, with no clear D. With 5 bases removed from V and 5 bases from J, the gap between germline ends came to 7 bases. Germline CDR1 and CDR2: SEHNR and FQNEAQ (reference sequence). The CDR3 runs to 12 residues. The CDR3 sequence is CASSPQDQPQHF. In nucleotides, the CDR3 is TGTGCCAGCAGCCCTCAGGATCAGCCCCAGCATTTT.

This clone was observed a single time. V is TRBV12-5 and J is TRBJ1-5; 8 bases align to TRBD1. Germline V gives CDR1 LGHNT, CDR2 FRNRAP. The CDR3 is 16 residues long. J was trimmed by 11 bases and V by 7 bases; bases with no gene match: 19. The CDR3 bases are TGTGCTAGTGCCCGTCTTGGGCAGGGGGCCCTCCGGGCCCAGCATTTT. This sequence encodes CASARLGQGALRAQHF.

The chain employs TRBV11-3 and TRBJ2-3; maybe TRBD1 (6 bases). V dropped 6 bases and J dropped 2 bases, with 9 bases sitting between them. The CDR3 is made up of 13 amino acids. The germline CDR1 and CDR2 sequences are SGHNT and YENEEA. CDR3 in DNA: TGTGCCAGCAGACAGGGCACCACAGATACGCAGTATTTT. Its protein product is CASRQGTTDTQYF.

The chain carries TRBV18 and TRBJ1-1; the D is unclear. V was shortened by 2 bases and J by 3 bases, with 7 bases between the two germline ends. The CDR3 is 13 residues long. CDR1 and CDR2 from the germline V gene are KGHSH and LQKENI. CDR3 sequence (DNA): TGTGCCAGCTCACCAAACGAGGACACTGAAGCTTTCTTT. Its protein product is CASSPNEDTEAFF.

The genes are TRBV11-3 and TRBJ2-4; TRBD2 aligns across 10 bases. With V trimmed by 7 bases and J by 3 bases, 21 bases remained unmatched. Germline V gene data show CDR1 as SGHNT and CDR2 as YENEEA. The CDR3 sequence is 20 residues long. CDR3 sequence: CASIPSPASGGLGGKNIQYF. In DNA form, the CDR3 reads TGTGCCAGCATCCCCTCGCCGGCTAGCGGGGGCCTCGGGGGCAAAAACATTCAGTACTTC. The variable domain in full, with the rest retrieved from reference TRBV11-3 and TRBJ2-4, is EAGVVQSPRYKIIEKKQPVAFWCNPISGHNTLYWYLQNLGQGPELLIRYENEEAVDDSQLPKDRFSAERLKGVDSTLKIQPAELGDSAVYLCASIPSPASGGLGGKNIQYFGAGTRLSVL.

This rearrangement joins TRBV29-1 to TRBJ1-6; 10 positions agree with TRBD1. Germline lookup yields CDR1 SQVTM and CDR2 ANQGSEA. The CDR3 is 14 residues long. With V trimmed by 7 bases and J by 6 bases, 6 bases remained unmatched. This CDR3 is CSAKGQGVNSPLHF. The CDR3 DNA reads as TGCAGCGCCAAAGGACAGGGGGTTAATTCACCCCTCCACTTT.

The chain links TRBV24-1 to TRBJ2-7; 10 positions match TRBD2. The CDR3 covers 17 residues. From germline, CDR1 is KGHDR and CDR2 SFDVKD. V lost 1 base, J lost 2 bases, and 7 bases stayed unmatched. The CDR3 bases are TGTGCCACCAGTGATTTAGGAGTAGCGGGGGGCCCCTACGAGCAGTACTTC. Its protein product is CATSDLGVAGGPYEQYF.

This clone is a singleton in its sample. The rearrangement joins TRBV18 to TRBJ1-1, with 7 bases identical to TRBD1. The CDR3 sequence is 15 residues long. The V and J ends lost 2 bases and 0 bases, in that order; junction bases with no gene match: 3. CDR1 is KGHSH and CDR2 is LQKENI in the germline V gene. The CDR3, as DNA: TGTGCCAGCTCACCATCAGGGACAGTGAACACTGAAGCTTTCTTT. Translated, it gives CASSPSGTVNTEAFF. Full variable domain (remainder filled in from reference TRBV18 and TRBJ1-1): NAGVMQNPRHLVRRRGQEARLRCSPMKGHSHVYWYRQLPEEGLKFMVYLQKENIIDESGMPKERFSAEFPKEGPSILRIQQVVRGDSAAYFCASSPSGTVNTEAFFGQGTRLTVV.

J is TRBJ2-7 and V is TRBV7-8; D is perhaps TRBD2 (6 bases). The length of the CDR3 is 16 residues. Trimming removed 2 bases at V and 3 bases at J, with 17 bases between. Germline lookup yields CDR1 SGHVS and CDR2 FQNEAQ. DNA of the CDR3: TGTGCCAGCAGCTTAAGAGCGTTCGGAGGGAGCTACGAGCAGTACTTC. It translates to CASSLRAFGGSYEQYF.

CDR3 DNA sequence: TGCGCCAGCAGTTTACAACCGGGGACAGCCGATGAGCAGTTCTTC. It codes for CASSLQPGTADEQFF. The chain couples TRBV5-1 to TRBJ2-1; 7 positions agree with TRBD1. This CDR3 region has 15 residues. In germline, CDR1 is SGHRS, CDR2 YFSETQ. Trimming at V came to 5 bases and at J to 8 bases, leaving 13 bases not matched to a gene.

This clone was seen just once. The rearrangement links TRBV28 to TRBJ1-1, with D perhaps matching TRBD1 (6 bases). The V gene lost 4 bases and the J gene lost 0 bases, with 12 bases spanning the gap. The CDR3 runs 15 residues. Germline CDR1 reads MDHEN; CDR2 reads SYDVKM. CDR3 coding DNA: TGTGCCAGCAGTTCGGGGGGGGCCCTGAACACTGAAGCTTTCTTT. It encodes CASSSGGALNTEAFF.

The J gene is TRBJ2-3, the V gene TRBV6-5, with 11 bases identical to TRBD1. The germline V gene has CDR1 MNHEY and CDR2 SVGAGI. The ends lost 3 bases at V and 8 bases at J; junction bases unmatched: 10. The CDR3 runs 16 residues. The CDR3 protein is CASSYSGQGARVTQYF. The CDR3 region has the DNA TGTGCCAGCAGTTATTCAGGACAGGGGGCCCGGGTTACGCAGTATTTT.

V gene TRBV18 combines with J gene TRBJ2-7; D is ambiguous. Trimming took off 0 bases at V and 5 bases at J, with 11 bases between the two ends. This CDR3 is 14 amino acids long. CDR1 KGHSH and CDR2 LQKENI come from the germline V gene. The CDR3 coding sequence is TGTGCCAGCTCACCACCGGTGAGGTCGGACGAGCAGTACTTC. As protein: CASSPPVRSDEQYF.

V is TRBV29-1 and J is TRBJ2-1; 9 nucleotides line up with TRBD1. This CDR3 has 12 amino acids. Germline lookup yields CDR1 SQVTM and CDR2 ANQGSEA. V shed 6 bases, J shed 10 bases, and the junction held 7 bases outside the gene matches. CDR3 in amino acids: CSVGGQGSEQFF. The CDR3 DNA reads TGCAGCGTGGGGGGACAGGGTAGCGAGCAGTTCTTC.

This CDR3 is CASSLASGTGGTGDTEAFF. The CDR3 DNA reads as TGTGCCAGCAGCTTAGCGTCCGGGACAGGGGGTACTGGGGACACTGAAGCTTTCTTT. V is TRBV7-2 and J is TRBJ1-1; the match to TRBD1 covers 11 bases. CDR3 size: 19 residues. Germline V lookup: CDR1 SGHTA, CDR2 FQGNSA. Unmatched junction bases numbered 12, after V lost 0 bases and J lost 3 bases.